One and the same sample provided the 27 T cell receptor beta chains below, sequenced in a study of cytomegalovirus exposure and HLA in healthy donors. The PCR used 60 Vbeta and 13 Jbeta primers. Libraries were prepared by immunoSEQ multiplex PCR; TCRdb keeps only in-frame clonotypes and omits some of them. In the table there are about 110,000 clones, over 60% of which are singletons. The sequenced material came from PBMCs. These TCRs come from a man aged 30 to 39 in good health and CMV-seropositive.

The chain links TRBV2 to TRBJ1-1, with TRBD1 matching over 10 bases. The length of the CDR3 is 18 residues. CDR1 and CDR2 from the germline V gene are SNHLY and FYNNEI. V lost 4 bases and J lost 1; bases outside the gene matches: 12. The CDR3, as DNA: TGTGCCAGCAGTGGGACATTGACAGGGGGCTTGGCGAACACTGAAGCTTTCTTT. Its translation: CASSGTLTGGLANTEAFF.

The chain employs TRBV15 and TRBJ2-2; 11 bases agree with TRBD2. This CDR3 is built from 18 residues. With V trimmed by 0 bases and J by 3 bases, 6 bases remained unmatched. CDR1 LNHNV and CDR2 YYDKDF come from the germline V gene (reference sequence). This CDR3 reads CATSREGSGGADTGELFF. The CDR3 nucleotides are TGTGCCACCAGCAGAGAGGGTAGCGGGGGGGCCGACACCGGGGAGCTGTTTTTT. The full variable domain, in which reference TRBV15 and TRBJ2-2 provide the parts outside the CDR3, is DAMVIQNPRYQVTQFGKPVTLSCSQTLNHNVMYWYQQKSSQAPKLLFHYYDKDFNNEADTPDNFQSRRPNTSFCFLDIRSPGLGDTAMYLCATSREGSGGADTGELFFGEGSRLTVL.

The chain links TRBV19 to TRBJ1-1; 10 positions agree with TRBD1. The CDR3 totals 15 residues. Germline values: CDR1 LNHDA, CDR2 SQIVND (reference sequence). V was clipped by 10 bases and J by 4 bases; unmatched bases: 12. The CDR3: CATKETGGSGTEAFF. CDR3 in DNA: TGTGCCACCAAGGAGACAGGGGGCTCGGGCACTGAAGCTTTCTTT. The whole variable domain, remainder taken from reference TRBV19 and TRBJ1-1, is DGGITQSPKYLFRKEGQNVTLSCEQNLNHDAMYWYRQDPGQGLRLIYYSQIVNDFQKGDIAEGYSVSREKKESFPLTVTSAQKNPTAFYLCATKETGGSGTEAFFGQGTRLTVV.

V usage is TRBV10-2 and J usage is TRBJ2-2; 10 nucleotides line up with TRBD2. V lost 4 bases to trimming and J lost 4 bases; unmatched junction nucleotides: 6. The CDR3 has 16 amino acids. Germline V CDR1 and CDR2: WSHSY, SAAADI. The CDR3 region has the DNA TGCGCCAGCAGTGGGGCGGAGCGGGGGGGCACCGGGGAGCTGTTTTTT. It yields the protein CASSGAERGGTGELFF.

This clone has only one observation. The chain links TRBV4-1 to TRBJ1-2; D call uncertain. The V end was cut by 0 bases, the J end by 4 bases, with 15 bases between. This CDR3 region has 16 residues. Germline V lookup: CDR1 MGHRA, CDR2 YSYEKL. This CDR3 reads CASSQERADVSYGYTF. CDR3 coding DNA: TGCGCCAGCAGCCAAGAGAGGGCAGACGTTAGCTATGGCTACACCTTC.

This clone was recorded only once. V is TRBV28 and J is TRBJ2-2; 7 bases align to TRBD1. V shed 3 bases and J 3 bases; nucleotides not matched to a gene: 4. The V gene's germline CDR1 is MDHEN and CDR2 SYDVKM. The CDR3 is 15 residues long. CDR3: CASSFRTGYTGELFF. The CDR3 region has the DNA TGTGCCAGCAGTTTCCGGACAGGCTACACCGGGGAGCTGTTTTTT.

V gene TRBV6-5 combines with J gene TRBJ2-2; D is perhaps TRBD1 (6 bases). The ends were cut back, 5 bases at V and 4 bases at J, with 11 bases in the middle. The CDR3 is 14 residues long. CDR1 is MNHEY, CDR2 SVGAGI, per germline. The CDR3 region is CASSPGTTTGELFF. CDR3 bases: TGTGCCAGCAGTCCTGGGACAACCACCGGGGAGCTGTTTTTT.

This clone occurred once. The V gene is TRBV29-1, the J gene TRBJ1-2; a weak D match, TRBD1 (6 bases). Trimming left V 3 bases short and J 0 bases short, with 8 bases between. This CDR3 has 13 residues. CDR1 and CDR2 from the germline V gene are SQVTM and ANQGSEA. The CDR3 region has the DNA TGCAGCGTTGATGAGGGGGCTAACTATGGCTACACCTTC. Translating it yields CSVDEGANYGYTF. The variable domain in full, with the rest retrieved from reference TRBV29-1 and TRBJ1-2, is SAVISQKPSRDICQRGTSLTIQCQVDSQVTMMFWYRQQPGQSLTLIATANQGSEATYESGFVIDKFPISRPNLTFSTLTVSNMSPEDSSIYLCSVDEGANYGYTFGSGTRLTVV.

The chain has TRBV11-2 and TRBJ1-6; 8 nucleotides line up with TRBD1. The CDR3 contains 15 residues. Trimming removed 5 bases from V and 10 bases from J; junction bases left unmatched: 10. Germline lookup yields CDR1 SGHAT and CDR2 FQNNGV. The CDR3 here is CASSRLGQVDSPLHF. CDR3 nucleotides: TGTGCCAGCAGCCGTTTGGGACAGGTAGACTCACCCCTCCACTTT.

This chain joins TRBV28 and TRBJ1-2; 8 bases map to TRBD1. There are 14 residues in the CDR3. J lost 4 bases, V lost 4 bases, and 5 bases had no gene match. Germline V gene data show CDR1 as MDHEN and CDR2 as SYDVKM. The CDR3 DNA sequence: TGTGCCAGCAGTTACGGACAGGGAGTCTATGGCTACACCTTC. This codes for CASSYGQGVYGYTF.

The chain links TRBV11-2 to TRBJ1-4, with D perhaps TRBD1 (5 bases). CDR1 is SGHAT, CDR2 FQNNGV, per germline. The CDR3 loop spans 14 amino acids. Between the trimmed V and J ends, which lost 5 bases and 4 bases, there was a span of 11 bases. The CDR3 here is CASSIGGGNEKLFF. In DNA, the CDR3 is TGTGCCAGCAGCATCGGGGGTGGTAATGAAAAACTGTTTTTT.

This clone has just a few counts. The chain combines TRBV10-1 with TRBJ2-5; TRBD1 might be the D (6 bases). Germline loops: CDR1 WNHNN, CDR2 SYGVQD (reference sequence). This CDR3 is built from 15 residues. The V and J ends lost 0 bases and 5 bases respectively, with 13 bases between them. The CDR3 loop is CASSESRGSWETQYF. DNA of the CDR3: TGCGCCAGCAGTGAGTCGAGGGGGAGCTGGGAGACCCAGTACTTC.

This clone came up a few times. The chain combines TRBV19 with TRBJ2-5; 8 bases are a match to TRBD1. V shed 5 bases, J shed 6 bases, and the junction held 8 bases outside the gene matches. The V gene's germline CDR1 is LNHDA and CDR2 SQIVND (reference sequence). The length of the CDR3 is 14 residues. DNA for the CDR3: TGTGCCAGTAGTGCCCAACAGGGGGTACAGACCCAGTACTTC. This codes for CASSAQQGVQTQYF.

Concerning this clone itself: Other DNA variants within this sample encode the same CDR3. The V gene is TRBV4-3, the J gene TRBJ2-7; D may be TRBD2 (5 bases). Trimming removed 0 bases from V and 4 bases from J, with 7 bases in between. Germline CDR1 is LGHNA and CDR2 is YSLEER. CDR3 length: 13 amino acids. CDR3 in DNA: TGCGCCAGCAGCCAAGATGGAGGTTACGAGCAGTACTTC. Amino acid sequence: CASSQDGGYEQYF.

The chain carries TRBV29-1 and TRBJ2-5, with 10 nucleotides matching TRBD2. V dropped 2 bases and J dropped 1; count of bases not matched to a gene: 7. The CDR3 extends over 16 amino acids. Per germline, CDR1 SQVTM and CDR2 ANQGSEA. The CDR3 protein is CSVESGLAGGQETQYF. The CDR3 nucleotides read TGCAGCGTTGAAAGTGGGTTAGCGGGGGGCCAAGAGACCCAGTACTTC.

The table lists this clone with a few counts. The J gene is TRBJ2-2, the V gene TRBV29-1; D gene unclear. Germline V gene lookup returns CDR1 SQVTM and CDR2 ANQGSEA. V lost 4 bases and J 5 bases, leaving 5 bases between the germline ends. The CDR3 is made up of 11 amino acids. CDR3 protein: CSVGRTGELFF. The CDR3 region has the DNA TGCAGCGTTGGTCGGACCGGGGAGCTGTTTTTT.

This chain links TRBV4-3 with TRBJ2-3, with D maybe TRBD2 (5 bases). CDR3 length: 14 amino acids. The V gene's germline CDR1 is LGHNA and CDR2 YSLEER. V was clipped by 5 bases and J by 3 bases, with 12 bases between them. The CDR3 DNA reads TGCGCCAGCAGCTGGAGGTCTAGAACAGATACGCAGTATTTT. This sequence encodes CASSWRSRTDTQYF.

J is TRBJ2-2 and V is TRBV15; D is unresolved. This CDR3 comprises 16 residues. The V and J ends lost 5 bases and 2 bases respectively, with 15 bases between them. The V gene's germline CDR1 is LNHNV and CDR2 YYDKDF (reference sequence). The CDR3 is CATSPRRVPNTGELFF. CDR3 sequence (DNA): TGTGCCACCAGCCCTAGACGGGTTCCAAACACCGGGGAGCTGTTTTTT.

A few counts support this clone. The rearrangement uses TRBV20-1 and TRBJ2-1; TRBD2 is a possible D gene (5 bases). The CDR3 has 10 amino acids. The germline gives CDR1 DFQATT, CDR2 SNEGSKA (reference sequence). Trimming shortened V by 4 bases and J by 8 bases, and 6 bases separated the two germline ends. CDR3 nucleotides: TGCAGTGCTATAGCGTATGAGCAGTTCTTC. Protein: CSAIAYEQFF.

In regard to this clone: A read error may account for a junction end that differs from germline. This chain uses TRBV7-9 with TRBJ1-1; D is unclear. Germline values: CDR1 SEHNR, CDR2 FQNEAQ (reference sequence). This CDR3 is 11 amino acids long. CDR3 sequence reads: CASSFPPEAFF. The CDR3 region has the DNA TGTGCCAGCAGCTTCCCTCCTGAGGCTTTCTTT.

The chain joins TRBV4-3 to TRBJ1-2; the D gene is possibly TRBD1 (6 bases). The CDR3 is 15 residues long. Germline loops: CDR1 LGHNA, CDR2 YSLEER. V shed 3 bases and J shed 5 bases, with 16 bases lying between them. For the CDR3, the DNA is TGCGCCAGCAGCCATGGCAGGGGAATACGGTATGGCTACACCTTC. It is translated as CASSHGRGIRYGYTF.

This clone occurred a few times. V and J are TRBV2 and TRBJ2-2; D may be TRBD1 (6 bases). The germline V and J ends were trimmed by 7 bases and 7 bases, with 16 bases remaining between them. CDR3 length: 14 residues. Germline assignment: CDR1 SNHLY and CDR2 FYNNEI. CDR3 sequence reads: CASNPRVRGGELFF. CDR3 nucleotides: TGTGCCAGCAACCCCCGGGTCAGGGGCGGGGAGCTGTTTTTT.

The chain combines TRBV18 with TRBJ2-1, with D possibly matching TRBD1 (6 bases). The V end was cut by 6 bases, the J end by 2 bases, with 14 bases between. This CDR3 has 15 residues. Germline assignment: CDR1 KGHSH and CDR2 LQKENI. The CDR3 reads CASSREGGPYNEQFF. The CDR3 DNA reads TGTGCCAGCTCCCGGGAAGGGGGACCCTACAATGAGCAGTTCTTC. The variable domain in full, with the rest retrieved from reference TRBV18 and TRBJ2-1, is NAGVMQNPRHLVRRRGQEARLRCSPMKGHSHVYWYRQLPEEGLKFMVYLQKENIIDESGMPKERFSAEFPKEGPSILRIQQVVRGDSAAYFCASSREGGPYNEQFFGPGTRLTVL.

The chain recombines TRBV6-1 with TRBJ2-5; a weak D match, TRBD1 (5 bases). V gave up 6 bases and J gave up 2 bases, with 10 bases separating them. CDR1 MNHNS and CDR2 SASEGT come from the germline V gene. This CDR3 spans 13 amino acids. CDR3 amino acids: CASRRRQQETQYF. Here the CDR3 DNA reads TGTGCCAGCAGGCGGAGACAGCAAGAGACCCAGTACTTC.

V and J are TRBV4-1 and TRBJ1-3, with TRBD1 as a possible D gene (5 bases). V lost 3 bases and J 0 bases, leaving 12 bases between the germline ends. The CDR3 totals 16 residues. CDR1 MGHRA and CDR2 YSYEKL come from the germline V gene. In DNA, the CDR3 is TGCGCCAGCAGCCAGTTGGGACTGCTCTCTGGAAACACCATATATTTT. The encoded protein is CASSQLGLLSGNTIYF.

This chain uses TRBV11-2 with TRBJ1-2; 8 bases align to TRBD1. The V and J ends lost 4 bases and 0 bases, in that order; junction bases with no gene match: 4. The CDR3 contains 15 residues. Germline V CDR1 and CDR2: SGHAT, FQNNGV. The CDR3 DNA follows: TGTGCCAGCAGCTCCACAGGGGGTACTAACTATGGCTACACCTTC. Translation: CASSSTGGTNYGYTF.

The chain links TRBV27 to TRBJ1-2, with 7 nucleotides matching TRBD1. The CDR3 sequence is 19 residues long. Germline CDR1 reads MNHEY; CDR2 reads SMNVEV (reference sequence). Trimming cost V 6 bases and J 7 bases; bases outside gene matches: 26. The CDR3 sequence: CASRGYVGGVGTLSGGYTF. The CDR3 nucleotides read TGTGCCAGCAGAGGCTATGTAGGGGGCGTAGGTACCCTTAGTGGTGGCTACACCTTC.